The rows below give T cell receptor beta chains drawn from one sample of a study of blood T cells in healthy people across ages. TCRdb itself ran the 5' RACE reads through MiXCR, one entry per CDR3 protein. The table includes about 1.6 million distinct CDR3 sequences, roughly a third detected once. The sequenced sample was blood. These TCRs come from a woman aged 30 to 39 in good health. CDR3s include the opening cysteine and the closing phenylalanine or tryptophan. D genes are given only for firm matches. Clone size is given for some rows only: seen once, a few or many times, or a class if the clone is expanded.

J gene | clone size | D gene | V gene | CDR3 protein | CDR3 DNA
TRBJ2-7 | . | . | TRBV5-1 | CASSWSTGQKDEQYF | TGCGCCAGCAGCTGGTCAACAGGGCAAAAGGACGAGCAGTACTTC
TRBJ2-1 | few | . | TRBV29-1 | CSSGGTGSGYNEQFF | TGCAGCTCGGGAGGGACAGGGAGCGGCTACAATGAGCAGTTCTTC
TRBJ1-2 | . | . | TRBV15 | CATRGEEANYGYTF | TGTGCCACGAGAGGGGAGGAGGCTAACTATGGCTACACCTTC
TRBJ2-7 | few | . | TRBV7-2 | CASSLRAPSYEQYF | TGTGCCAGCAGCTTGCGGGCACCCTCCTACGAGCAGTACTTC
TRBJ2-5 | . | . | TRBV5-1 | CASSPGGEFQETQYF | TGCGCCAGCAGCCCCGGCGGAGAGTTTCAAGAGACCCAGTACTTC
TRBJ2-5 | once | . | TRBV5-1 | CASSLQNSQETQYF | TGCGCCAGCAGCTTGCAGAACTCTCAAGAGACCCAGTACTTC
TRBJ1-1 | few | . | TRBV6-5 | CASSNDEGMNTEAFF | TGTGCCAGCAGCAACGACGAGGGGATGAACACTGAAGCTTTCTTT
TRBJ2-3 | . | TRBD2 | TRBV7-2 | CASSTSGGDTQYF | TGTGCCAGCAGTACTAGCGGGGGAGATACGCAGTATTTT
TRBJ2-7 | . | . | TRBV18 | CASSSGTPVEQYF | TGTGCCAGCTCCTCCGGGACTCCTGTCGAGCAGTACTTC
TRBJ1-1 | . | TRBD1 | TRBV20-1 | CSASIGQGAGAEAFF | TGCAGTGCTAGCATAGGACAGGGGGCGGGGGCTGAAGCTTTCTTT
TRBJ2-3 | few | . | TRBV20-1 | CSARDPSPDTQYF | TGCAGTGCTAGAGATCCCTCACCAGATACGCAGTATTTT
TRBJ2-1 | . | TRBD2 | TRBV7-9 | CASSLETSGSRSYNEQFF | TGTGCCAGCAGCTTAGAGACTAGCGGGAGTCGGTCCTACAATGAGCAGTTCTTC
TRBJ2-7 | . | . | TRBV6-1 | CASSTGQVYEQYF | TGTGCCAGCAGTACCGGACAAGTTTACGAGCAGTACTTC
TRBJ1-2 | . | . | TRBV21-1 | CASSIRPGQSPPRDGYTF | TGTGCCAGCAGCATTAGACCGGGACAGAGCCCCCCTCGGGATGGCTACACCTTC
TRBJ2-3 | . | . | TRBV21-1 | CASSQHPRGDTQYF | TGTGCCAGCAGTCAACACCCCCGTGGCGATACGCAGTATTTT
TRBJ2-2 | . | . | TRBV15 | CATSRVLQRVSGGERFF | TGTGCCACCAGCAGAGTTTTACAGAGGGTCTCGGGCGGGGAGCGGTTTTTT
TRBJ1-1 | few | . | TRBV9 | CASSHTRRGYTEAFF | TGTGCCAGCAGCCACACCAGGCGGGGGTACACTGAAGCTTTCTTT
TRBJ2-1 | . | TRBD2 | TRBV27 | CASRLGPGGASYNEQFF | TGTGCCAGCAGACTTGGCCCCGGGGGGGCCTCCTACAATGAGCAGTTCTTC
TRBJ1-1 | . | . | TRBV3-1 | CASSHSTESGVRAFF | TGTGCCAGCAGCCACTCAACCGAGAGCGGGGTAAGAGCTTTCTTT
TRBJ2-1 | . | . | TRBV7-6 | CASSPVAVAAGVANEQFF | TGTGCCAGCAGCCCCGTGGCTGTTGCGGCAGGGGTCGCCAATGAGCAGTTCTTC
TRBJ2-1 | . | . | TRBV7-2 | CASSLSSRAYGNEQFF | TGTGCCAGCAGCTTATCTAGCAGGGCCTACGGCAATGAGCAGTTCTTC
TRBJ1-2 | . | . | TRBV6-5 | CASSYSPPSDWNYGYTF | TGTGCCAGCAGTTACTCCCCCCCTTCGGACTGGAACTATGGCTACACCTTC
TRBJ2-7 | many | TRBD1 | TRBV4-1 | CASSSRDRGFYEQYF | TGCGCCAGCAGCTCCCGGGACAGGGGATTCTACGAGCAGTACTTC
TRBJ2-7 | few | . | TRBV20-1 | CSANLLGRVISYEQYF | TGCAGTGCTAATTTACTTGGCAGGGTCATCTCCTACGAGCAGTACTTC
TRBJ2-3 | many | TRBD1 | TRBV29-1 | CSAPGQVFTDTQYF | TGCAGCGCCCCCGGACAGGTATTCACAGATACGCAGTATTTT
TRBJ2-5 | few | . | TRBV6-6 | CASSSMALDETQYF | TGTGCCAGCAGTTCAATGGCTCTTGACGAGACCCAGTACTTC
TRBJ2-3 | many | . | TRBV20-1 | CSEVTGSTSTDTQYF | TGCAGTGAGGTGACGGGATCTACTAGCACAGATACGCAGTATTTT
TRBJ2-3 | . | . | TRBV10-3 | CAISESEETTDTQYF | TGTGCCATCAGTGAGTCAGAAGAGACCACAGATACGCAGTATTTT
TRBJ2-4 | . | TRBD2 | TRBV10-3 | CAISEETSGKNIQYF | TGTGCCATCAGTGAGGAGACTAGCGGAAAAAACATTCAGTACTTC
TRBJ2-7 | . | TRBD2 | TRBV27 | CASSSYPGGALYEQYF | TGTGCCAGCAGTTCCTACCCGGGAGGGGCCCTCTACGAGCAGTACTTC
TRBJ2-1 | many | TRBD2 | TRBV20-1 | CSARVAGLAGAPSSYNEQFF | TGCAGTGCTAGAGTTGCGGGACTAGCGGGCGCCCCGAGCTCCTACAATGAGCAGTTCTTC
TRBJ2-7 | . | . | TRBV2 | CASSETTDTYEQYF | TGTGCCAGCAGTGAAACGACAGATACCTACGAGCAGTACTTC
TRBJ2-1 | . | TRBD2 | TRBV2 | CTSSVLTSGVTYNEQFF | TGTACCAGCAGTGTTCTAACTAGCGGGGTTACATACAATGAGCAGTTCTTC
TRBJ2-7 | once | . | TRBV5-1 | CASSLWGRGSYEQYF | TGCGCCAGCAGCTTGTGGGGGCGGGGTTCCTACGAGCAGTACTTC
TRBJ2-7 | . | . | TRBV14 | CASSPGYTIGEQYF | TGTGCCAGCAGCCCAGGTTACACCATTGGGGAGCAGTACTTC
TRBJ2-1 | . | TRBD2 | TRBV20-1 | CSARVAGGSDEQFF | TGCAGTGCTAGGGTCGCGGGAGGATCTGATGAGCAGTTCTTC
TRBJ2-3 | . | TRBD2 | TRBV20-1 | CSARTSGSARQYF | TGCAGTGCTAGGACTAGCGGGAGTGCGAGGCAGTATTTT
TRBJ1-2 | . | TRBD1 | TRBV5-1 | CASSSIVMDRGEINYGYTF | TGCGCCAGCAGCTCGATCGTTATGGACAGGGGGGAAATTAACTATGGCTACACCTTC
TRBJ2-3 | few | TRBD2 | TRBV2 | CASSATSGRDTQYF | TGTGCCAGCAGTGCGACTAGCGGGAGAGATACGCAGTATTTT
TRBJ2-6 | . | TRBD1 | TRBV20-1 | CSTPAGGQTGANVLTF | TGCAGTACACCGGCAGGGGGCCAGACTGGGGCCAACGTCCTGACTTTC
TRBJ2-5 | . | . | TRBV4-1 | CASSQDLKVRETQYF | TGCGCCAGCAGCCAAGATCTTAAGGTGAGAGAGACCCAGTACTTC
TRBJ2-5 | . | . | TRBV29-1 | CSGFVGGQETQYF | TGCAGCGGATTTGTGGGTGGCCAAGAGACCCAGTACTTC
TRBJ1-2 | . | TRBD1 | TRBV7-3 | CASSSGGWYGYTF | TGTGCCAGCAGCTCAGGGGGCTGGTATGGCTACACCTTC
TRBJ2-5 | few | . | TRBV27 | CASSSPLRGGLQTQYF | TGTGCCAGCAGTTCCCCCTTGAGGGGGGGCCTCCAGACCCAGTACTTC
TRBJ2-7 | few | . | TRBV7-9 | CASSHLQRGEQYF | TGTGCCAGCAGCCATCTCCAAAGGGGCGAGCAGTACTTC